The following is a T cell receptor beta chain sequence with its context. Its specificity is not known. These data belong to a study of a mutant IDH1 vaccine in newly diagnosed glioma. On the study more broadly: The treated group averaged about 41 years old and was around 62% male, roughly 38% female.

Time point denoted: week 35, safety follow-up. Vaccinated patients received 300 ug of mutant IDH1 20-mer peptide per dose, with topical imiquimod. The table came from immunoSEQ multiplex PCR; TCRdb's copy has only in-frame clones and leaves some out. The table has over 40,000 clones, 85% to 90% seen once. The source of this sequence is a man aged 35-49 years with glioma. This sample comprised PBMCs, obtained from a glioma patient whose treatment included an IDH1 peptide vaccine.

This chain's CDR3 is CASSRREGRGTGELFF. The CDR3 region has the DNA TGTGCCAGCAGCCGCCGGGAGGGCCGGGGCACCGGGGAGCTGTTTTTT. The chain carries TRBV7-8 and TRBJ2-2; 8 bases line up with TRBD2. The V gene's germline CDR1 is SGHVS and CDR2 FQNEAQ. J was trimmed by 4 bases and V by 5 bases; bases with no gene match: 9. The CDR3 covers 16 residues.